These 9 T cell receptor beta chains came from one sample sequenced in a study of CD8 T cells in ankylosing spondylitis. Study-wide results and limits: A TCR beta motif of several highly homologous variants seemed to mark ankylosing spondylitis blood.

One entry per CDR3 protein results from TCRdb running MiXCR on the 5' RACE reads. The profile shows roughly 400,000 distinct CDR3 sequences, 20% to 25% of them singletons. These receptors lack a known antigen. The sample was blood, either unsorted or a sorted T cell fraction (not recorded which). The source is a male donor with ankylosing spondylitis.

This clonotype was seen repeatedly, ten times or more. This CDR3 reads CSARDHQGSTEAFF. In DNA form, the CDR3 reads TGCAGTGCTAGAGATCACCAGGGGAGCACTGAAGCTTTCTTT. V is TRBV20-1 and J is TRBJ1-1; a possible D gene is TRBD1 (6 bases). Trimming removed 0 bases at V and 4 bases at J, with 12 bases between. The CDR3 is 14 residues long. The germline CDR1 and CDR2 sequences are DFQATT and SNEGSKA (reference sequence).

This clonotype was recorded a few times. The chain uses TRBV6-1 and TRBJ1-1, with 8 bases lining up with TRBD1. Germline V gives CDR1 MNHNS, CDR2 SASEGT. V dropped 10 bases and J dropped 1; count of bases not matched to a gene: 8. This CDR3 has 14 amino acids. The CDR3 reads CAIHPGGANTEAFF. CDR3 in DNA: TGTGCCATACACCCAGGGGGCGCGAACACTGAAGCTTTCTTT.

V is TRBV20-1 and J is TRBJ2-3; D is unresolved. The CDR3 has 13 amino acids. Trimming took 6 bases from V and 0 from J, leaving 10 bases between them. CDR1 is DFQATT and CDR2 is SNEGSKA in the germline V gene (reference sequence). CDR3 bases: TGCAGTGCCGAACTAACCAGCACAGATACGCAGTATTTT. It is translated as CSAELTSTDTQYF.

Here the CDR3 DNA reads TGTGCCATCAGTGGACTAGCGGGAGTTGCGGAGCAGTTCTTC. It encodes CAISGLAGVAEQFF. The chain employs TRBV10-3 and TRBJ2-1, with 12 bases that match TRBD2. Looked up from germline, CDR1 is ENHRY and CDR2 is SYGVKD. The V gene end was trimmed by 4 bases and the J gene end by 10 bases; junction bases not matched to a gene: 5. The CDR3 is 14 amino acids.

The genes are TRBV6-4 and TRBJ2-1; 10 nucleotides align to TRBD2. Germline V gene data show CDR1 as MRHNA and CDR2 as SNTAGT. CDR3 size: 15 residues. J was trimmed by 9 bases and V by 3 bases; bases with no gene match: 8. CDR3 region: CASSESGLAGAEQFF. CDR3 sequence (DNA): TGTGCCAGCAGTGAGAGTGGGCTAGCGGGAGCTGAGCAGTTCTTC.

The table lists this clonotype with a few counts. The chain carries TRBV29-1 and TRBJ2-3, with 9 bases lining up with TRBD1. Trimming took 2 bases from V and 5 from J; bases not matched to a gene: 2. This CDR3 has 13 residues. The germline CDR1 and CDR2 sequences are SQVTM and ANQGSEA. This chain's CDR3 is CSVERQGEDTQYF. The CDR3 nucleotides are TGCAGCGTTGAAAGACAGGGGGAAGATACGCAGTATTTT.

CDR3 sequence reads: CASTRNEKLFF. The CDR3 nucleotides read TGTGCCAGCACTCGTAATGAAAAACTGTTTTTT. The V gene is TRBV28, the J gene TRBJ1-4, with no clear D. Trimming took off 7 bases at V and 4 bases at J, with 4 bases between the two ends. CDR1 is MDHEN and CDR2 is SYDVKM in the germline V gene. The CDR3 spans 11 residues. The complete variable domain, with remaining parts taken from reference TRBV28 and TRBJ1-4, reads DVKVTQSSRYLVKRTGEKVFLECVQDMDHENMFWYRQDPGLGLRLIYFSYDVKMKEKGDIPEGYSVSREKKERFSLILESASTNQTSMYLCASTRNEKLFFGSGTQLSVL.

The chain uses TRBV23-1 and TRBJ2-1; TRBD2 aligns across 10 bases. TRBV23-1 is classed as an ORF, of uncertain function. Trimming removed 4 bases from V and 0 bases from J; junction bases left unmatched: 15. This CDR3 spans 20 amino acids. Here the CDR3 DNA reads TGCGCCAGCAGTCGTCGAGCGGGAGGGCCTCTGATACTCTCCTACAATGAGCAGTTCTTC. It specifies CASSRRAGGPLILSYNEQFF.

This chain links TRBV7-2 with TRBJ1-2, with TRBD1 matching 10 bases. The J segment lost 6 bases and the V segment lost 4 bases, leaving 8 bases of the junction unmatched. The CDR3 length is 15 residues. Germline V lookup: CDR1 SGHTA, CDR2 FQGNSA. The CDR3 coding sequence is TGTGCCAGCAGCTATAGGACAGGGGGAAGCGATGGCTACACCTTC. This encodes CASSYRTGGSDGYTF.